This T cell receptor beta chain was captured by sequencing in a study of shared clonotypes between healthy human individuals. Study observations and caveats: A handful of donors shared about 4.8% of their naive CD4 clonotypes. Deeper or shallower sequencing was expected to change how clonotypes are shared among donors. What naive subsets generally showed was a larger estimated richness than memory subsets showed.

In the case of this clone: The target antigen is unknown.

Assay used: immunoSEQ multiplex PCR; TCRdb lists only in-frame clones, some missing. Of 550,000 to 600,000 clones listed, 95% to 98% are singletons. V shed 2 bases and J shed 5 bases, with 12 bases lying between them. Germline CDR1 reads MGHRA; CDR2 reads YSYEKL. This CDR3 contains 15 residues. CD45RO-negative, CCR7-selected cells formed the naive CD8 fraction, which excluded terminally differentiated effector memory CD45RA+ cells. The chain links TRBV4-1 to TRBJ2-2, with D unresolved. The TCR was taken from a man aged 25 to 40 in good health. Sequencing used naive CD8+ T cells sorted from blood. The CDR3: CASSQLPGRTGELFF. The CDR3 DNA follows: TGCGCCAGCAGCCAACTCCCGGGTCGGACCGGGGAGCTGTTTTTT.